The 15 T cell receptor beta chains presented below share a single source sample, sequenced in a study of chemoradiotherapy in HPV16-positive cancers. TCRdb's copy holds only in-frame clones and misses some; the assay was immunoSEQ multiplex PCR. Of tens of thousands of clones in the sample, more than 85% are singletons; the top ten hold roughly 2%. The material sequenced was blood, taken from a patient who underwent chemoradiotherapy. The origin of the receptors is a human donor with HPV-associated anogenital cancer.

CDR3 sequence (DNA): TGTGCCAGCAGCATTGTCCCCGAGGGGGCCTATGGCTACACCTTC. As protein: CASSIVPEGAYGYTF. This rearrangement joins TRBV5-4 to TRBJ1-2, with 7 bases identical to TRBD1. Germline V lookup: CDR1 SGHNT, CDR2 YYREEE (reference sequence). V shed 4 bases and J 4 bases; nucleotides not matched to a gene: 10. This CDR3 contains 15 residues.

This rearrangement joins TRBV2 to TRBJ1-5; tentative D call: TRBD1 (5 bases). Trimming stripped 6 bases from V and 11 bases from J, with 20 bases between. The CDR3 contains 14 residues. Germline lookup yields CDR1 SNHLY and CDR2 FYNNEI. CDR3 nucleotide sequence: TGTGCCAGCAGGGGGGGACGGAGCGCGGTAGCCCAGCATTTT. It yields the protein CASRGGRSAVAQHF.

Turning to this clone: Different DNA sequences within this sample yield the same CDR3. The chain joins TRBV4-3 to TRBJ1-6, with D perhaps matching TRBD1 (5 bases). This CDR3 has 15 amino acids. Germline CDR1 is LGHNA and CDR2 is YSLEER. V was trimmed by 1 base and J by 10 bases, leaving 14 bases between them. This CDR3 reads CASSQGVQGWSPLHF. CDR3 bases: TGCGCCAGCAGCCAAGGTGTTCAGGGATGGTCACCCCTCCACTTT.

The chain carries TRBV5-6 and TRBJ2-7; TRBD2 matches 9 bases. Germline trimming cut 0 bases from V and 0 bases from J; bases unmatched to any gene: 4. CDR3 length equals 16 residues. CDR1 is SGHDT, CDR2 YYEEEE, per germline. CDR3: CASSLASGVTSYEQYF. In DNA form, the CDR3 reads TGTGCCAGCAGCTTGGCTAGCGGGGTTACCTCCTACGAGCAGTACTTC.

The chain joins TRBV11-2 to TRBJ1-1, with unresolved D. Germline CDR1 is SGHAT and CDR2 is FQNNGV. CDR3 length: 13 amino acids. The V and J ends lost 1 base and 1 base respectively, with 4 bases between them. CDR3 sequence: CASSLVQNTEAFF. The DNA of the CDR3 is TGTGCCAGCAGCTTAGTACAGAACACTGAAGCTTTCTTT.

The genes are TRBV7-6 and TRBJ2-5, with D uncertain. Germline V gene sequence: CDR1 SGHVS, CDR2 FNYEAQ. The CDR3 has 12 residues. The V gene lost 5 bases and the J gene lost 0 bases, with 4 bases spanning the gap. The CDR3 region has the DNA TGTGCCAGCAGCCCTCACCAAGAGACCCAGTACTTC. This encodes CASSPHQETQYF.

The V call is TRBV5-1, the J call TRBJ2-5, with 10 bases that match TRBD2. V lost 2 bases, J lost 2 bases, and 0 bases stayed unmatched. Germline V gene lookup returns CDR1 SGHRS and CDR2 YFSETQ. The CDR3 extends over 14 amino acids. CDR3 nucleotides: TGCGCCAGCAGCTTAGCGGGGGGGCAAGAGACCCAGTACTTC. It encodes CASSLAGGQETQYF.

The gene calls are TRBV27 and TRBJ2-5; possibly TRBD2 for D (5 bases). The CDR3 is 16 amino acids. V gave up 0 bases and J gave up 3 bases, with 14 bases separating them. Germline V CDR1 and CDR2: MNHEY, SMNVEV (reference sequence). In nucleotides, the CDR3 is TGTGCCAGCAGTTTATCACGGGGTGGAGGAGAAGAGACCCAGTACTTC. Translating it yields CASSLSRGGGEETQYF.

This chain uses TRBV5-1 with TRBJ2-2, with D unclear. CDR1 is SGHRS and CDR2 is YFSETQ in the germline V gene. V dropped 2 bases and J dropped 2 bases, with 10 bases sitting between them. The CDR3 runs to 15 residues. The CDR3 loop reads CASSFRPGNTGELFF. CDR3 bases: TGCGCCAGCAGCTTCCGTCCGGGTAACACCGGGGAGCTGTTTTTT.

The V call is TRBV6-1, the J call TRBJ2-7; 9 positions agree with TRBD1. The trim removed 0 bases at V and 4 bases at J, leaving 7 bases unmatched. Germline V CDR1 and CDR2: MNHNS, SASEGT. This CDR3 is 16 amino acids long. Here the CDR3 DNA reads TGTGCCAGCAGTGAAGCACCGGGACAGGGAGTGTACGAGCAGTACTTC. This encodes CASSEAPGQGVYEQYF.

V usage is TRBV7-8 and J usage is TRBJ2-2; the D is unclear. The germline CDR1 and CDR2 sequences are SGHVS and FQNEAQ. CDR3 length: 13 amino acids. V was cut by 8 bases and J by 0 bases, with 7 bases left in between. CDR3: CASGITNTGELFF. Here the CDR3 DNA reads TGTGCCAGCGGGATAACGAACACCGGGGAGCTGTTTTTT.

The J gene is TRBJ1-1, the V gene TRBV2, with D maybe TRBD1 (5 bases). The V gene lost 7 bases and the J gene lost 1 base, with 13 bases spanning the gap. Germline V gives CDR1 SNHLY, CDR2 FYNNEI. CDR3 size: 14 residues. This CDR3 reads CASTAGTTNTEAFF. The CDR3 coding sequence is TGTGCCAGCACCGCCGGGACTACGAACACTGAAGCTTTCTTT.

The rearrangement joins TRBV7-9 to TRBJ2-7; tentatively, D is TRBD1 or TRBD2 (6 bases each). Trimming pared 3 bases from V and 1 base from J, leaving 13 bases between. The germline V gene has CDR1 SEHNR and CDR2 FQNEAQ (reference sequence). The CDR3 spans 15 residues. CDR3 in amino acids: CASSFPRGPSYEQYF. The CDR3 DNA follows: TGTGCCAGCAGCTTTCCCCGGGGGCCGTCCTACGAGCAGTACTTC.

The chain couples TRBV5-6 to TRBJ2-5; no reliable D call. Germline CDR1 SGHDT, CDR2 YYEEEE. The CDR3 consists of 16 residues. V was pared by 2 bases and J by 1 base, with 15 bases between. The CDR3 sequence: CASSFTPAAPQETQYF. CDR3 DNA sequence: TGTGCCAGCAGCTTCACTCCGGCGGCACCCCAAGAGACCCAGTACTTC.

The chain combines TRBV5-4 with TRBJ2-5; 7 bases agree with TRBD2. Losses at the gene ends were 5 bases for V and 2 bases for J; bases not matched to a gene: 3. CDR3 length equals 13 residues. Germline loops: CDR1 SGHNT, CDR2 YYREEE (reference sequence). The DNA for the CDR3 is TGTGCCAGCAGTCTAGCGGAACAAGAGACCCAGTACTTC. Encoded protein: CASSLAEQETQYF. Complete variable domain (other parts from reference TRBV5-4 and TRBJ2-5): ETGVTQSPTHLIKTRGQQVTLRCSSQSGHNTVSWYQQALGQGPQFIFQYYREEENGRGNFPPRFSGLQFPNYSSELNVNALELDDSALYLCASSLAEQETQYFGPGTRLLVL.